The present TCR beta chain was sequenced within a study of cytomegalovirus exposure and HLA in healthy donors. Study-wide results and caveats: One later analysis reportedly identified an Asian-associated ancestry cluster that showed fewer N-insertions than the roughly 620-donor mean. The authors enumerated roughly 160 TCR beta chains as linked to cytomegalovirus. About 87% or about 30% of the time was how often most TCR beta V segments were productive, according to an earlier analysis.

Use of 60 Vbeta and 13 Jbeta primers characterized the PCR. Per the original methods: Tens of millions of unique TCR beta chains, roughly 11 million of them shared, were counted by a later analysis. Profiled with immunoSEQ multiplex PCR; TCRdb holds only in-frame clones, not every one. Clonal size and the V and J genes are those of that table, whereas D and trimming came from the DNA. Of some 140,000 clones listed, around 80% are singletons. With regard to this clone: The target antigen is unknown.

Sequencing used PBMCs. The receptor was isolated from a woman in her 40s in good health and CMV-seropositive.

The CDR3 DNA sequence: TGTGCCAGCAGCCACCGGCTTCCGGCGGGCGAAAAACTGTTTTTT. Protein sequence: CASSHRLPAGEKLFF. The chain is built from TRBV14 and TRBJ1-4; no reliable D call. The CDR3 consists of 15 residues. Germline V gene sequence: CDR1 SGHDN, CDR2 FVKESK. The germline V and J ends were trimmed by 3 bases and 8 bases, with 16 bases remaining between them.